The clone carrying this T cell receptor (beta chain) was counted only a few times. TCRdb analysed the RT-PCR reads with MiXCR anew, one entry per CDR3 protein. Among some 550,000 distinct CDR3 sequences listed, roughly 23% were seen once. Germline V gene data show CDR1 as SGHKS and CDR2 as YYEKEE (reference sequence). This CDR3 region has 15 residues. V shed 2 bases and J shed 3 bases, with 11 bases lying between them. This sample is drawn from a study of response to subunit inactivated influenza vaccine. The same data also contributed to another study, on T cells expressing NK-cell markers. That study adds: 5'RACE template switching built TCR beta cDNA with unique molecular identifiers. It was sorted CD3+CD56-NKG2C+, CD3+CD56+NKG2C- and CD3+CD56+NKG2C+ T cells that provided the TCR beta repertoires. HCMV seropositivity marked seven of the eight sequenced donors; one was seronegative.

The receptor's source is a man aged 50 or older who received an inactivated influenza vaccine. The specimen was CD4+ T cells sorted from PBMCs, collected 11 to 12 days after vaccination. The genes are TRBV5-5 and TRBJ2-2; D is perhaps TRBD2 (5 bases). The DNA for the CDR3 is TGTGCCAGCAGCTTCCGGGCGAGGGACACCGGGGAGCTGTTTTTT. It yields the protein CASSFRARDTGELFF.